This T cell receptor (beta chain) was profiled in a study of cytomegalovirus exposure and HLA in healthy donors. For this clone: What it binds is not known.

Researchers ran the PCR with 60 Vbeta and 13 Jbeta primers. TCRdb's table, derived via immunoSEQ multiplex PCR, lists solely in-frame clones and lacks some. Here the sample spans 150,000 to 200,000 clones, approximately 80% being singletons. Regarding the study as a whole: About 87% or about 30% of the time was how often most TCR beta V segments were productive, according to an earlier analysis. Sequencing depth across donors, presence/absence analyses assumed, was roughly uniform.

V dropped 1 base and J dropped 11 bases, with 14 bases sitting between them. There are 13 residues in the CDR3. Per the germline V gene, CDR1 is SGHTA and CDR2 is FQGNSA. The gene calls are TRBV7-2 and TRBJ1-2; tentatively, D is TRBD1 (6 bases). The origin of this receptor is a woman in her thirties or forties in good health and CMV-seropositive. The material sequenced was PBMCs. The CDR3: CASSLEGQRGYTF. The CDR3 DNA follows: TGTGCCAGCAGCTTAGAAGGACAGCGGGGGTACACCTTC.